One and the same sample provided the 8 T cell receptor beta chains below, sequenced in a study of T cell responses to AZD1222 COVID-19 vaccine. Sequencing used immunoSEQ multiplex PCR; TCRdb keeps in-frame clones, though not all of them. This table has more than 150,000 clones, about 90% appearing once. The sample consisted of peripheral blood, taken 28 days after the second AZD1222 dose. These TCRs come from an adult who received the AZD1222 COVID-19 vaccine.

The chain's CDR3 is CASSLAQRLSTDTQYF. The DNA for the CDR3 is TGTGCCAGCAGCCTTGCCCAGAGGCTTAGCACAGATACGCAGTATTTT. The chain combines TRBV6-6 with TRBJ2-3; D uncertain. The germline V gene encodes CDR1 MNHNY and CDR2 SVGAGI (reference sequence). Trimming took off 6 bases at V and 0 bases at J, with 16 bases between the two ends. This CDR3 region has 16 residues.

The chain carries TRBV21-1 and TRBJ2-1; no DNA check was done on the table's D call, TRBD1. TRBV21-1 is described as a pseudogene. The CDR3 runs to 14 residues. CDR3 loop: CASSPGQGWNEQFF. CDR3 DNA sequence: TGTGCCAGCAGCCCCGGACAGGGGTGGAATGAGCAGTTCTTC.

This rearrangement joins TRBV21-1 to TRBJ2-7; the table's D call TRBD2 went unverified against the DNA. TRBV21-1 is a known pseudogene. This CDR3 comprises 13 residues. In nucleotides, the CDR3 is TGTGCCAGCAGCAAAGGGGGGGGCCGCGAGCAGTACTTC. As protein: CASSKGGGREQYF.

The rearrangement joins TRBV3-1 (or the pseudogene TRBV3-2) to TRBJ2-3; D could derive from TRBD1 or TRBD2 (7 bases each). This CDR3 spans 18 amino acids. Germline loops: CDR1 LGHDT, CDR2 YNNKEL (reference sequence). V was trimmed by 6 bases and J by 2 bases, leaving 24 bases between them. The CDR3 sequence: CASRTSVGGGQTTDTQYF. For the CDR3, the DNA is TGTGCCAGCAGAACCTCGGTGGGAGGGGGCCAGACCACAGATACGCAGTATTTT.

This chain uses TRBV7-6 with TRBJ1-1; weak D call: TRBD1 (5 bases). CDR3 size: 17 residues. Looked up from germline, CDR1 is SGHVS and CDR2 is FNYEAQ. V was shortened by 4 bases and J by 0 bases, with 18 bases between the two germline ends. The CDR3 coding sequence is TGTGCCAGCAGCTACGACTCGGGGGTTGGGGTGAACACTGAAGCTTTCTTT. It is translated as CASSYDSGVGVNTEAFF.

Only one count was recorded for this clone. This rearrangement joins TRBV9 to TRBJ1-5, with D perhaps matching TRBD1 (5 bases). Germline assignment: CDR1 SGDLS and CDR2 YYNGEE. This CDR3 region has 15 residues. V lost 2 bases and J 4 bases, leaving 13 bases between the germline ends. The CDR3 spells CASSVGGVENQPQHF. The DNA for the CDR3 is TGTGCCAGCAGCGTGGGGGGTGTGGAAAATCAGCCCCAGCATTTT.

The chain recombines TRBV2 with TRBJ2-1, with a tentative D call TRBD1 (6 bases). Between the trimmed V and J ends, which lost 8 bases and 1 base, there was a span of 12 bases. Germline values: CDR1 SNHLY, CDR2 FYNNEI. The CDR3 is 14 amino acids. The CDR3, as DNA: TGTGCCAGCTGTATCACAGGGTCCTACAATGAGCAGTTCTTC. This gives the protein CASCITGSYNEQFF.

The V call is TRBV30, the J call TRBJ1-1, with a possible D match to TRBD1 (6 bases). V was clipped by 4 bases and J by 5 bases, with 8 bases between them. Germline V gene data show CDR1 as GTSNPN and CDR2 as SVGIG (reference sequence). The CDR3 is 11 amino acids. This CDR3 is CAWIQGTEAFF. DNA for the CDR3: TGTGCCTGGATTCAGGGGACTGAAGCTTTCTTT.